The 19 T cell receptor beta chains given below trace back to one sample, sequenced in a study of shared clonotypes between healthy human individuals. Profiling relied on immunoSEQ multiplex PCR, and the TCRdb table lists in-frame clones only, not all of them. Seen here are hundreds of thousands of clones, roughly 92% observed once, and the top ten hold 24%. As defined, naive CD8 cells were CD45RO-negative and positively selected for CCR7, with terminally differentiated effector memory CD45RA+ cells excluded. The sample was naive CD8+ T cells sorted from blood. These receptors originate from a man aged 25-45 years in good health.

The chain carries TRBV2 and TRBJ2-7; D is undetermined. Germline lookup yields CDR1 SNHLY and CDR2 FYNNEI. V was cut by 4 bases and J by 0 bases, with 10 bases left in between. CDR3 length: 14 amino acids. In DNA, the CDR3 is TGTGCCAGCAGTGGCCCGAACAGCTCCTACGAGCAGTACTTC. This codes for CASSGPNSSYEQYF.

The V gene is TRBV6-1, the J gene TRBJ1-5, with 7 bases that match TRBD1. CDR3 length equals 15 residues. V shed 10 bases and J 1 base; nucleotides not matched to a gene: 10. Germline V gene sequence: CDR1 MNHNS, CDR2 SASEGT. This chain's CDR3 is CAIQGLQGSNQPQHF. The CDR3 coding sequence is TGTGCCATCCAGGGGCTACAGGGGAGCAATCAGCCCCAGCATTTT.

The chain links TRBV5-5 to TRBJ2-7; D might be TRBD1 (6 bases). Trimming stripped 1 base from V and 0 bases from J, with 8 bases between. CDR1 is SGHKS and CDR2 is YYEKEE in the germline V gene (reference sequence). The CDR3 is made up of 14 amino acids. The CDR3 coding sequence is TGTGCCAGCAGCTTGCGACAGGACTCCTACGAGCAGTACTTC. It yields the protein CASSLRQDSYEQYF.

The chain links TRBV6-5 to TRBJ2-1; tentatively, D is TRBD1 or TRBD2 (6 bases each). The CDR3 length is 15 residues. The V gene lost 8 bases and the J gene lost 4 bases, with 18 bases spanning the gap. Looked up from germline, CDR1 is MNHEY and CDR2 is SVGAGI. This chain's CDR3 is CASRQEGTSYNEQFF. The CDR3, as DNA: TGTGCCAGCCGACAGGAGGGCACCTCATACAATGAGCAGTTCTTC.

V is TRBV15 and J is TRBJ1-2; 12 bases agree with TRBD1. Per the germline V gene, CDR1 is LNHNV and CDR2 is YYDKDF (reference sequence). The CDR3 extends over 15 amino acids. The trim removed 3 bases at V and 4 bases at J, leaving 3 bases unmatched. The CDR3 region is CATSSGTGGFYGYTF. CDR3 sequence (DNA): TGTGCCACCAGCAGTGGGACAGGGGGCTTCTATGGCTACACCTTC.

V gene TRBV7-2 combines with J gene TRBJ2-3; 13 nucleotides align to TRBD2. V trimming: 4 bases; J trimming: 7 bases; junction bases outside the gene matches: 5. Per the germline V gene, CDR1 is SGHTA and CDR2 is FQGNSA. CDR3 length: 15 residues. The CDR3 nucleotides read TGTGCCAGCAGCTCTGGACTAGCGGGAGAATATACGCAGTATTTT. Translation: CASSSGLAGEYTQYF.

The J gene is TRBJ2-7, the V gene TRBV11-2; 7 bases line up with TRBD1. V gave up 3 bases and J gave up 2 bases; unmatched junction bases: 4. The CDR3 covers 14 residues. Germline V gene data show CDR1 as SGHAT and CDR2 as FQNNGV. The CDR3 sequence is CASSLGQPAYEQYF. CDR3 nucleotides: TGTGCCAGCAGCTTGGGACAGCCAGCCTACGAGCAGTACTTC.

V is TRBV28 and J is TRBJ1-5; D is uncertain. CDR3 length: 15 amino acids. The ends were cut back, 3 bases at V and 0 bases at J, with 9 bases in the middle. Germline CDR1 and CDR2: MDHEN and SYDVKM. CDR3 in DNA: TGTGCCAGCAGTTTTCTGGATTATAGCAATCAGCCCCAGCATTTT. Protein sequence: CASSFLDYSNQPQHF.

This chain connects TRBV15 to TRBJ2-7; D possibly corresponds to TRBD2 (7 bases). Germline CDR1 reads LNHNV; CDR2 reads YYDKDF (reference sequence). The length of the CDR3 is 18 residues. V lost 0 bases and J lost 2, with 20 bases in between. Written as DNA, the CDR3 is TGTGCCACCAGCAGAGATATTGGTGGAGCGGGACAAACCTACGAGCAGTACTTC. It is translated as CATSRDIGGAGQTYEQYF.

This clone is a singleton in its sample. CDR3 region: CASSEGLAGAREQYF. The CDR3, as DNA: TGTGCCAGCAGCGAAGGACTAGCGGGAGCCAGGGAGCAGTACTTC. This chain uses TRBV9 with TRBJ2-7, with TRBD2 matching over 13 bases. V was pared by 3 bases and J by 7 bases, with 7 bases of the junction left unmatched. The CDR3 extends over 15 amino acids. From germline, CDR1 is SGDLS and CDR2 YYNGEE.

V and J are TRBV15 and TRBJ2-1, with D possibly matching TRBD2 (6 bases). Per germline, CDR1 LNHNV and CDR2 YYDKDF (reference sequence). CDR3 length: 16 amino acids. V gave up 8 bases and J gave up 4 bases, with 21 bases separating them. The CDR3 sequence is CATSRWEETIYNEQFF. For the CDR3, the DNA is TGTGCCACCTCTCGGTGGGAGGAAACCATTTACAATGAGCAGTTCTTC.

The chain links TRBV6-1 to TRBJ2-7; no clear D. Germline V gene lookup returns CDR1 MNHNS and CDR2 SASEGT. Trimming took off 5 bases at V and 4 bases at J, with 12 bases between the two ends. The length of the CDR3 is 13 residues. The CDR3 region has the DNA TGTGCCAGCAGTAGACAAGATTTTTACGAGCAGTACTTC. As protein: CASSRQDFYEQYF.

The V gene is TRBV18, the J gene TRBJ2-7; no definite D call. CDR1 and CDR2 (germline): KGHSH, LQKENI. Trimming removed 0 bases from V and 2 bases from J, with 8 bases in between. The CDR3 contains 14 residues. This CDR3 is CASSPPELPYEQYF. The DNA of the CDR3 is TGTGCCAGCTCACCACCGGAACTACCCTACGAGCAGTACTTC. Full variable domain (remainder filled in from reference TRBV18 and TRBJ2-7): NAGVMQNPRHLVRRRGQEARLRCSPMKGHSHVYWYRQLPEEGLKFMVYLQKENIIDESGMPKERFSAEFPKEGPSILRIQQVVRGDSAAYFCASSPPELPYEQYFGPGTRLTVT.

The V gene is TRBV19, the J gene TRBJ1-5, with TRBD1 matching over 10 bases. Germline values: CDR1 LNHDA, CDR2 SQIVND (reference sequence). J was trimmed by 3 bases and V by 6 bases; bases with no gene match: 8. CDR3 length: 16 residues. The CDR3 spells CASRVGTGADNQPQHF. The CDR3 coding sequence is TGTGCCAGTAGAGTAGGGACAGGGGCGGACAATCAGCCCCAGCATTTT. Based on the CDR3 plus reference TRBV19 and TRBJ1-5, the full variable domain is DGGITQSPKYLFRKEGQNVTLSCEQNLNHDAMYWYRQDPGQGLRLIYYSQIVNDFQKGDIAEGYSVSREKKESFPLTVTSAQKNPTAFYLCASRVGTGADNQPQHFGDGTRLSIL.

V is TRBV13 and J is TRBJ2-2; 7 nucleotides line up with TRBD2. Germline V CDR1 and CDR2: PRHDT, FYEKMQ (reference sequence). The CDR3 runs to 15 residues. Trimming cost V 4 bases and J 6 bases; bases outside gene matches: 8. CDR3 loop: CASSSDGGGAGELFF. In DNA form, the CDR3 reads TGTGCCAGCAGCTCAGATGGGGGAGGGGCCGGGGAGCTGTTTTTT.

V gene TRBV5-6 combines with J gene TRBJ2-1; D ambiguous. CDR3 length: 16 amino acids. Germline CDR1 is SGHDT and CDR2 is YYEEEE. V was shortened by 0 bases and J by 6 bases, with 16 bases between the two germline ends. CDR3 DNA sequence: TGTGCCAGCAGCTTGGGGCCGGACCCTCCGGGCAATGAGCAGTTCTTC. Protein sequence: CASSLGPDPPGNEQFF.

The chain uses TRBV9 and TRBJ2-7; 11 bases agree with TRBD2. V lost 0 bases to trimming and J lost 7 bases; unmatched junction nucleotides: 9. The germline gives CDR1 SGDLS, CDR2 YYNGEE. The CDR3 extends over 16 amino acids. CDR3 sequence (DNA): TGTGCCAGCAGCGTAGATTTTAGCGGGAGGGCCGGGGAGCAGTACTTC. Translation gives CASSVDFSGRAGEQYF.

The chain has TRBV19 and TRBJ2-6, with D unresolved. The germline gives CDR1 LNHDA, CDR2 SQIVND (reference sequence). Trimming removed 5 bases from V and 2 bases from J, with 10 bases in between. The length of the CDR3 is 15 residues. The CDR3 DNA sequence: TGTGCCAGTAGTCCCCGGACGGCTGGGGCCAACGTCCTGACTTTC. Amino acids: CASSPRTAGANVLTF.

CDR3 sequence: CASRGKAYEQYF. CDR3 bases: TGTGCCAGCAGGGGAAAGGCCTACGAGCAGTACTTC. The chain is built from TRBV2 and TRBJ2-7; D is unresolved. Per germline, CDR1 SNHLY and CDR2 FYNNEI. This CDR3 contains 12 residues. The V end lost 6 bases, the J end lost 2 bases, and 8 bases lay between the germline ends. Supplemented by reference TRBV2 and TRBJ2-7, the full variable domain reads EPEVTQTPSHQVTQMGQEVILRCVPISNHLYFYWYRQILGQKVEFLVSFYNNEISEKSEIFDDQFSVERPDGSNFTLKIRSTKLEDSAMYFCASRGKAYEQYFGPGTRLTVT.